This T cell receptor (beta chain) comes out of a study of shared clonotypes between healthy human individuals. Study results and caveats: Sequencing depth was expected to affect clonotype sharing among donors.

Here immunoSEQ multiplex PCR was the method, and the copy in TCRdb shows in-frame clones only, minus some. The sample gives approximately 1.1 million clones, 75% to 80% of which show up once; 0.5% to 0.6% is in the top ten. In regard to this clone: Antigen: not known.

V was pared by 0 bases and J by 0 bases, with 13 bases between. Looked up from germline, CDR1 is SGHTS and CDR2 is YDEGEE. The CDR3 runs 18 residues. The sequenced material came from memory CD4+ T cells from PBMCs. Specified subset: CD45RA-negative fraction. The TCR originated in a man younger than 35 in good health. Some clones in this sample may be carry-over from other donors' samples. The rearrangement uses TRBV5-8 and TRBJ2-6; D gene ambiguous. CDR3 nucleotides: TGTGCCAGCAGCTTGGAAGTGGACCTTCACTCTGGGGCCAACGTCCTGACTTTC. Its protein is CASSLEVDLHSGANVLTF. The variable domain in full, completed from reference TRBV5-8 and TRBJ2-6, reads EAGVTQSPTHLIKTRGQQATLRCSPISGHTSVYWYQQALGLGLQFLLWYDEGEERNRGNFPPRFSGRQFPNYSSELNVNALELEDSALYLCASSLEVDLHSGANVLTFGAGSRLTVL.